A single sample gave rise to the 26 T cell receptor beta chains below, sequenced in a study of cytomegalovirus exposure and HLA in healthy donors. 60 Vbeta and 13 Jbeta primers were used in PCR. Here immunoSEQ multiplex PCR was the method, and the copy in TCRdb shows in-frame clones only, minus some. The sample shows 150,000 to 200,000 clones, and 1.3% sits with its ten largest clones. The sequencing sample was made of PBMCs. The receptors come from a woman aged 55-69 years in good health and CMV-seronegative.

This chain connects TRBV19 to TRBJ1-5, with TRBD1 matching 9 bases. Germline assignment: CDR1 LNHDA and CDR2 SQIVND (reference sequence). V was pared by 5 bases and J by 4 bases, with 9 bases of the junction left unmatched. This CDR3 spans 16 amino acids. The chain's CDR3 is CASSFTGTGRNQPQHF. The CDR3 coding sequence is TGTGCCAGTAGTTTTACCGGGACAGGGAGGAATCAGCCCCAGCATTTT.

The chain joins TRBV7-3 to TRBJ2-1, with 11 positions matching TRBD2. V shed 5 bases and J 10 bases; nucleotides not matched to a gene: 10. Germline V gene data show CDR1 as SGHTA and CDR2 as FQGTGA. The CDR3 totals 15 residues. The CDR3 bases are TGTGCCAGCAGCACAGCAACTAGCGGGAGCCTCGAGCAGTTCTTC. Protein sequence: CASSTATSGSLEQFF.

This sequence joins TRBV5-1 and TRBJ2-5, with TRBD2 as a possible D gene (6 bases). The CDR3 is 13 amino acids. Germline V lookup: CDR1 SGHRS, CDR2 YFSETQ. The germline V and J ends were trimmed by 1 base and 5 bases, with 9 bases remaining between them. The CDR3 coding sequence is TGCGCCAGCAGCTTGACTAGCCTGGAGACCCAGTACTTC. It is translated as CASSLTSLETQYF.

The rearrangement joins TRBV5-1 to TRBJ2-1, with 7 bases matching TRBD2. Germline V gene sequence: CDR1 SGHRS, CDR2 YFSETQ. After removal of 3 bases from V and 10 bases from J, the junction contained 4 bases not matched to a gene. The CDR3 length is 12 residues. The CDR3 sequence is CASSYTTSEQFF. The DNA for the CDR3 is TGCGCCAGCAGCTACACGACTAGCGAGCAGTTCTTC.

The CDR3 here is CASSYGGALTDTQYF. The DNA for the CDR3 is TGTGCCAGCAGTTATGGAGGGGCACTAACAGATACGCAGTATTTT. The J gene is TRBJ2-3, the V gene TRBV6-5; tentatively, D is TRBD2 (6 bases). Between the trimmed V and J ends, which lost 3 bases and 3 bases, there was a span of 13 bases. Germline CDR1 MNHEY, CDR2 SVGAGI. This CDR3 comprises 15 residues.

The V gene is TRBV2, the J gene TRBJ1-5; D is unresolved. The V gene's germline CDR1 is SNHLY and CDR2 FYNNEI. Trimming took off 6 bases at V and 7 bases at J, with 16 bases between the two ends. This CDR3 is built from 14 residues. The chain's CDR3 is CASRAWSREQPQHF. The CDR3 nucleotides are TGTGCCAGCAGGGCCTGGTCGCGGGAACAGCCCCAGCATTTT.

V gene TRBV27 combines with J gene TRBJ2-7; unclear D gene. V was clipped by 4 bases and J by 6 bases, with 7 bases between them. Germline CDR1 and CDR2: MNHEY and SMNVEV (reference sequence). The CDR3 length is 11 residues. The CDR3 here is CASSSRGEQYF. In DNA form, the CDR3 reads TGTGCCAGCAGTTCGAGAGGCGAGCAGTACTTC.

The V and J genes are TRBV11-3 and TRBJ2-5; 8 bases fit TRBD1. CDR3 length: 15 amino acids. J was trimmed by 2 bases and V by 3 bases; bases with no gene match: 5. In germline, CDR1 is SGHNT, CDR2 YENEEA. CDR3 coding DNA: TGTGCCAGCAGCTTCGGACAGGGCCCTCAAGAGACCCAGTACTTC. Encoded protein: CASSFGQGPQETQYF.

With regard to this clone: Sequence at one end of the junction differs from germline and may be a read error. The chain recombines TRBV2 with TRBJ1-6; perhaps TRBD1 as D (6 bases). The CDR3 sequence is 15 residues long. Germline V gene lookup returns CDR1 SNHLY and CDR2 FYNNEI. CDR3 sequence: CASNEQGGFHSPLHF. For the CDR3, the DNA is TGTGCCAGCAATGAACAGGGTGGTTTTCATTCACCCCTCCACTTT.

This sequence joins TRBV6-5 and TRBJ1-4, with D possibly TRBD1 on 5 matching bases. CDR1 is MNHEY and CDR2 is SVGAGI in the germline V gene. This CDR3 comprises 16 residues. V lost 3 bases to trimming and J lost 3 bases, with 14 bases between them. CDR3 nucleotide sequence: TGTGCCAGCAGTTATTGGGTGGGGGAGGCTAATGAAAAACTGTTTTTT. Translation gives CASSYWVGEANEKLFF.

The CDR3 DNA is TGTGCCAGCAGTGCCCTGGGAAACACCATATATTTT. Its protein product is CASSALGNTIYF. The V and J genes are TRBV2 and TRBJ1-3; unclear D gene. Germline V gene sequence: CDR1 SNHLY, CDR2 FYNNEI. The CDR3 is 12 amino acids. The V gene lost 4 bases and the J gene lost 4 bases, with 5 bases spanning the gap. The variable domain in full, completed from reference TRBV2 and TRBJ1-3, reads EPEVTQTPSHQVTQMGQEVILRCVPISNHLYFYWYRQILGQKVEFLVSFYNNEISEKSEIFDDQFSVERPDGSNFTLKIRSTKLEDSAMYFCASSALGNTIYFGEGSWLTVV.

The V call is TRBV4-1, the J call TRBJ2-7, with D possibly TRBD1 on 5 matching bases. Per the germline V gene, CDR1 is MGHRA and CDR2 is YSYEKL. There are 14 residues in the CDR3. V lost 2 bases and J lost 0, with 8 bases in between. The CDR3, as DNA: TGCGCCAGCAGCCAACGACAGAGCTCCTACGAGCAGTACTTC. It codes for CASSQRQSSYEQYF.

V is TRBV19 and J is TRBJ1-2; 7 nucleotides match TRBD1. The ends lost 3 bases at V and 6 bases at J; junction bases unmatched: 4. CDR1 is LNHDA and CDR2 is SQIVND in the germline V gene (reference sequence). This CDR3 contains 13 residues. The CDR3 DNA reads TGTGCCAGTAGTATCGACAGGGAGGATGGCTACACCTTC. This sequence encodes CASSIDREDGYTF. Filled out from reference TRBV19 and TRBJ1-2, the complete variable domain reads DGGITQSPKYLFRKEGQNVTLSCEQNLNHDAMYWYRQDPGQGLRLIYYSQIVNDFQKGDIAEGYSVSREKKESFPLTVTSAQKNPTAFYLCASSIDREDGYTFGSGTRLTVV.

The V gene is TRBV6-6, the J gene TRBJ1-3; a weak D match, TRBD1 (6 bases). CDR3 length: 15 residues. Germline CDR1 MNHNY, CDR2 SVGAGI (reference sequence). Trimming left V 6 bases short and J 0 bases short, with 12 bases between. The CDR3 nucleotides are TGTGCCAGCAGCCCTGGGACACACTCTGGAAACACCATATATTTT. Amino acid sequence: CASSPGTHSGNTIYF.

The chain carries TRBV6-1 and TRBJ2-1; 13 nucleotides match TRBD2. The V gene's germline CDR1 is MNHNS and CDR2 SASEGT. This CDR3 is 19 amino acids long. V shed 4 bases, J shed 4 bases, and the junction held 13 bases outside the gene matches. The DNA for the CDR3 is TGTGCCAGCAGTGCCCCGACTAGCGGGAGGCCCTCCACTTACAATGAGCAGTTCTTC. Amino acids: CASSAPTSGRPSTYNEQFF.

The J gene is TRBJ2-5, the V gene TRBV5-4; 11 positions agree with TRBD1. The length of the CDR3 is 16 residues. Looked up from germline, CDR1 is SGHNT and CDR2 is YYREEE (reference sequence). Trimming cost V 4 bases and J 4 bases; bases outside gene matches: 9. The CDR3 protein is CASSRKDRGPGETQYF. The CDR3 DNA reads TGTGCCAGCAGCCGAAAGGACAGGGGGCCTGGAGAGACCCAGTACTTC.

This rearrangement joins TRBV6-5 to TRBJ2-5; D is possibly TRBD1 (6 bases). The CDR3 has 14 amino acids. With 6 bases removed from V and 5 bases from J, the gap between germline ends came to 16 bases. Germline loops: CDR1 MNHEY, CDR2 SVGAGI. CDR3 region: CASSWGRARETQYF. The DNA for the CDR3 is TGTGCCAGCAGCTGGGGGCGGGCTCGCGAGACCCAGTACTTC.

The chain carries TRBV15 and TRBJ2-7; D is perhaps TRBD2 (6 bases). CDR1 and CDR2 (germline): LNHNV, YYDKDF (reference sequence). The V end lost 3 bases, the J end lost 2 bases, and 11 bases lay between the germline ends. This CDR3 spans 14 amino acids. CDR3 amino acids: CATSRGGLAYEQYF. CDR3 in DNA: TGTGCCACCAGCAGGGGAGGCCTCGCCTACGAGCAGTACTTC.

The chain combines TRBV5-4 with TRBJ1-3; D unresolved. CDR1 and CDR2 (germline): SGHNT, YYREEE (reference sequence). This CDR3 comprises 15 residues. Trimming stripped 0 bases from V and 4 bases from J, with 11 bases between. CDR3 sequence reads: CASSLAGVAGNTIYF. Here the CDR3 DNA reads TGTGCCAGCAGCTTGGCCGGGGTCGCGGGAAACACCATATATTTT.

V and J are TRBV7-9 and TRBJ2-5; 8 nucleotides line up with TRBD1. This CDR3 spans 18 amino acids. V shed 2 bases and J 0 bases; nucleotides not matched to a gene: 11. Germline V lookup: CDR1 SEHNR, CDR2 FQNEAQ (reference sequence). This chain's CDR3 is CASSLPRDRRYHQETQYF. The CDR3 nucleotides read TGTGCCAGCAGCTTACCTCGGGACAGGAGATATCACCAAGAGACCCAGTACTTC.

The rearrangement joins TRBV21-1 to TRBJ1-4. TRBV21-1 constitutes a pseudogene. CDR3 length: 15 residues. The chain's CDR3 is CARTLYWGVSEKLFF. The CDR3 DNA sequence: TGTGCCAGGACACTTTATTGGGGGGTTAGTGAAAAACTGTTTTTT.

J is TRBJ2-7 and V is TRBV29-1; 9 bases fit TRBD2. From germline, CDR1 is SQVTM and CDR2 ANQGSEA. The CDR3 covers 15 residues. V trimming: 2 bases; J trimming: 3 bases; junction bases outside the gene matches: 8. The CDR3: CSVELGTSRLYEQYF. CDR3 DNA: TGCAGCGTTGAATTAGGGACTAGCAGACTCTACGAGCAGTACTTC.

The chain combines TRBV9 with TRBJ2-5; 8 nucleotides match TRBD1. This CDR3 contains 15 residues. Germline V lookup: CDR1 SGDLS, CDR2 YYNGEE. The V and J ends lost 2 bases and 5 bases, in that order; junction bases with no gene match: 8. CDR3 bases: TGTGCCAGCAGCGTCGCAGGGGGCATCGACGAGACCCAGTACTTC. Translation gives CASSVAGGIDETQYF.

V usage is TRBV6-1 and J usage is TRBJ2-7, with D possibly matching TRBD2 (7 bases). The V and J ends lost 2 bases and 2 bases respectively, with 10 bases between them. Germline V gene sequence: CDR1 MNHNS, CDR2 SASEGT. The CDR3 is 14 residues long. The CDR3 DNA is TGTGCCAGCAGTGAAATGGGGGGGCCCTACGAGCAGTACTTC. Amino acid sequence: CASSEMGGPYEQYF.

J is TRBJ1-1 and V is TRBV6-5; TRBD1 matches 9 bases. Losses at the gene ends were 4 bases for V and 4 bases for J; bases not matched to a gene: 10. In germline, CDR1 is MNHEY, CDR2 SVGAGI. The CDR3 has 16 amino acids. CDR3 amino acids: CASSWGLLDRGTEAFF. Here the CDR3 DNA reads TGTGCCAGCAGTTGGGGGCTTTTGGACAGGGGCACTGAAGCTTTCTTT.

This chain connects TRBV5-4 to TRBJ2-1, with 13 bases fitting TRBD2. Trimming removed 0 bases from V and 8 bases from J; junction bases left unmatched: 14. This CDR3 contains 19 residues. Germline-derived CDR1 and CDR2 are SGHNT and YYREEE (reference sequence). In DNA, the CDR3 is TGTGCCAGCAGCTTGGGGCCGGGACTAGCGGGACAAGGACCTGATGAGCAGTTCTTC. This encodes CASSLGPGLAGQGPDEQFF.